The 28 T cell receptor beta chains below come from one sample, sequenced in a study of CD8 T cells in Susac syndrome. Random hexamers were used to reverse transcribe the RNA input (about 0.5 to 1 ug). In TCRdb, the immunoSEQ multiplex PCR reads were re-called with MiXCR into one record per CDR3 protein. The table has hundreds of thousands of distinct CDR3 sequences, 94% seen once. The sequencing sample was made of CD4+ T cells from PBMCs. The receptors were sampled from a human donor with Susac syndrome.

CDR3 bases: TGCGCCAGCAGTCAAGGGAGGGGGGGCAGCTCCTACGAGCAGTACTTC. Protein sequence: CASSQGRGGSSYEQYF. This chain uses TRBV23-1 with TRBJ2-7; D may be TRBD2 (7 bases). Being an ORF, TRBV23-1 has a function that is uncertain. V was trimmed by 2 bases and J by 0 bases, leaving 14 bases between them. CDR3 size: 16 residues.

V gene TRBV20-1 combines with J gene TRBJ2-7; 11 bases agree with TRBD2. The CDR3 is made up of 14 amino acids. J lost 0 bases, V lost 6 bases, and 4 bases had no gene match. Germline lookup yields CDR1 DFQATT and CDR2 SNEGSKA (reference sequence). CDR3 DNA sequence: TGCAGTGCAGGGACTAGCGGCAACTCCTACGAGCAGTACTTC. Encoded protein: CSAGTSGNSYEQYF.

This rearrangement joins TRBV7-3 to TRBJ2-2; 12 nucleotides agree with TRBD2. Trimming removed 4 bases from V and 3 bases from J; junction bases left unmatched: 3. Germline V gene lookup returns CDR1 SGHTA and CDR2 FQGTGA. The CDR3 is 16 amino acids. CDR3 nucleotides: TGTGCCAGCAGCTGGACTAGCGGGGAGCACACCGGGGAGCTGTTTTTT. Residues: CASSWTSGEHTGELFF.

The J gene is TRBJ1-1, the V gene TRBV5-1; D possibly corresponds to TRBD1 (5 bases). V was clipped by 4 bases and J by 3 bases, with 13 bases between them. CDR3 size: 14 residues. Germline V gene lookup returns CDR1 SGHRS and CDR2 YFSETQ. The CDR3 region has the DNA TGCGCCAGCAGCCCCTTAATGGGGGACACTGAAGCTTTCTTT. Translated: CASSPLMGDTEAFF.

The chain is built from TRBV20-1 and TRBJ1-1, with D perhaps TRBD1 (6 bases). V was trimmed by 0 bases and J by 3 bases, leaving 14 bases between them. This CDR3 spans 15 amino acids. CDR1 and CDR2 (germline): DFQATT, SNEGSKA (reference sequence). CDR3 nucleotides: TGCAGTGCTAGAGATCCTAACAGGGAGGACACTGAAGCTTTCTTT. It yields the protein CSARDPNREDTEAFF.

This clonotype has just one count. The chain combines TRBV30 with TRBJ1-2; D is unclear. Germline assignment: CDR1 GTSNPN and CDR2 SVGIG (reference sequence). Trimming shortened V by 2 bases and J by 4 bases, and 11 bases separated the two germline ends. The CDR3 contains 13 residues. DNA for the CDR3: TGTGCCTGGAGTTTGGAGGAACTCTATGGCTACACCTTC. Protein product: CAWSLEELYGYTF.

The gene calls are TRBV27 and TRBJ1-5; D not resolved. V lost 4 bases to trimming and J lost 7 bases, with 17 bases between them. CDR3 length equals 15 residues. The germline CDR1 and CDR2 sequences are MNHEY and SMNVEV (reference sequence). The CDR3 DNA reads TGTGCCAGCAGTTCACTTGCTAGTTTGGCCCAGCCCCAGCATTTT. This translates into CASSSLASLAQPQHF.

In this sample, this clonotype turned up once. This sequence joins TRBV25-1 and TRBJ1-5; D is perhaps TRBD1 (6 bases). CDR1 and CDR2 (germline): MGHDK, SYGVNS. CDR3 length: 14 residues. Trimming took 7 bases from V and 1 from J, leaving 11 bases between them. Written as DNA, the CDR3 is TGTGCCAGCAAGGGGGGCGCGAGCAATCAGCCCCAGCATTTT. Translated, it gives CASKGGASNQPQHF.

This clonotype appeared once. The chain has TRBV5-1 and TRBJ2-2; a possible D gene is TRBD1 (6 bases). The CDR3 spans 14 residues. CDR1 and CDR2 from the germline V gene are SGHRS and YFSETQ. Trimming took off 5 bases at V and 0 bases at J, with 8 bases between the two ends. The CDR3 loop is CASRSGANTGELFF. The CDR3 DNA reads TGCGCCAGCAGATCAGGGGCGAACACCGGGGAGCTGTTTTTT.

In this sample, this clonotype turned up a few times. The rearrangement joins TRBV18 to TRBJ1-5, with 8 bases identical to TRBD1. V shed 6 bases and J 0 bases; nucleotides not matched to a gene: 4. The CDR3 length is 15 residues. Germline assignment: CDR1 KGHSH and CDR2 LQKENI. In nucleotides, the CDR3 is TGTGCCAGCTCTTCTGACAGGGGTAGCAATCAGCCCCAGCATTTT. Its protein is CASSSDRGSNQPQHF.

This chain uses TRBV10-3 with TRBJ2-7; D is ambiguous. The length of the CDR3 is 14 residues. Trimming took off 0 bases at V and 7 bases at J, with 13 bases between the two ends. CDR1 and CDR2 from the germline V gene are ENHRY and SYGVKD. CDR3: CAISESAAPREQYF. The DNA for the CDR3 is TGTGCCATCAGTGAGTCAGCAGCCCCCCGTGAGCAGTACTTC.

The CDR3 sequence is CASSLDPSNQPQHF. In DNA form, the CDR3 reads TGCGCCAGCAGCTTGGATCCTAGCAATCAGCCCCAGCATTTT. The rearrangement uses TRBV5-1 and TRBJ1-5; D ambiguous. The CDR3 loop spans 14 amino acids. The germline V gene has CDR1 SGHRS and CDR2 YFSETQ. V was shortened by 0 bases and J by 0 bases, with 4 bases between the two germline ends.

This clonotype was found once. The chain has TRBV6-2 or TRBV6-3 and TRBJ2-7, with D possibly TRBD1 on 6 matching bases. Germline CDR1 MNHEY, CDR2 SVGEGT. Trimming left V 6 bases short and J 2 bases short, with 17 bases between. This CDR3 has 15 residues. The CDR3 nucleotides are TGTGCCAGCAGCCCCCGGGACACCCGGACCTACGAGCAGTACTTC. Its translation is CASSPRDTRTYEQYF.

Only a few counts were recorded for this clonotype. This chain uses TRBV10-3 with TRBJ2-7, with 9 bases lining up with TRBD1. The germline CDR1 and CDR2 sequences are ENHRY and SYGVKD. This CDR3 spans 14 amino acids. Germline trimming cut 4 bases from V and 2 bases from J; bases unmatched to any gene: 3. The CDR3 DNA is TGTGCCATCAGTGGGGACAGGGAGCCCTACGAGCAGTACTTC. Its translation is CAISGDREPYEQYF.

The chain's CDR3 is CASSPETAPLHF. The CDR3 bases are TGTGCCAGCTCCCCGGAGACGGCACCCCTCCACTTT. The V gene is TRBV6-6, the J gene TRBJ1-6; D call uncertain. From germline, CDR1 is MNHNY and CDR2 SVGAGI (reference sequence). V shed 8 bases and J shed 11 bases, with 13 bases lying between them. This CDR3 has 12 amino acids.

The V and J genes are TRBV12-3 or TRBV12-4 and TRBJ1-2; D unresolved. This CDR3 spans 14 amino acids. Deletions cut 5 bases from V and 3 bases from J, with 13 bases between. The CDR3: CASSASVGDYGYTF. The CDR3 DNA reads TGTGCCAGCAGTGCCAGCGTGGGTGACTATGGCTACACCTTC.

This sequence joins TRBV5-4 and TRBJ1-1; TRBD1 aligns across 9 bases. V dropped 4 bases and J dropped 1; count of bases not matched to a gene: 5. Germline loops: CDR1 SGHNT, CDR2 YYREEE (reference sequence). This CDR3 has 15 amino acids. The CDR3 reads CASSVQTGGNTEAFF. The CDR3, as DNA: TGTGCCAGCAGCGTCCAGACAGGGGGGAACACTGAAGCTTTCTTT.

The V call is TRBV7-2, the J call TRBJ1-2, with D tentatively TRBD1 (6 bases). Germline V gene sequence: CDR1 SGHTA, CDR2 FQGNSA. The CDR3 loop spans 15 amino acids. With 4 bases removed from V and 6 bases from J, the gap between germline ends came to 18 bases. The CDR3 loop reads CASSSRDKGIHGYTF. The CDR3 coding sequence is TGTGCCAGCAGCTCCCGGGACAAGGGAATCCATGGCTACACCTTC. Combining the CDR3 with reference TRBV7-2 and TRBJ1-2 gives the whole variable domain GAGVSQSPSNKVTEKGKDVELRCDPISGHTALYWYRQSLGQGLEFLIYFQGNSAPDKSGLPSDRFSAERTGGSVSTLTIQRTQQEDSAVYLCASSSRDKGIHGYTFGSGTRLTVV.

The chain couples TRBV5-1 to TRBJ2-2; 9 bases are a match to TRBD2. The CDR3 covers 18 residues. V trimming: 0 bases; J trimming: 3 bases; junction bases outside the gene matches: 9. Germline CDR1 SGHRS, CDR2 YFSETQ. The CDR3 bases are TGCGCCAGCAGCTTGGAAGCGGGGGGTCCGATTGACACCGGGGAGCTGTTTTTT. Its translation is CASSLEAGGPIDTGELFF.

The chain combines TRBV29-1 with TRBJ2-5, with TRBD1 matching 9 bases. The CDR3 contains 12 residues. Germline assignment: CDR1 SQVTM and CDR2 ANQGSEA. V lost 5 bases and J lost 5; bases outside the gene matches: 3. CDR3: CSVNRGRETQYF. In DNA, the CDR3 is TGCAGCGTTAACAGGGGGCGGGAGACCCAGTACTTC.

The rearrangement joins TRBV9 to TRBJ2-7; perhaps TRBD1 as D (7 bases). The CDR3 runs to 12 residues. V was pared by 1 base and J by 7 bases, with 9 bases between. Looked up from germline, CDR1 is SGDLS and CDR2 is YYNGEE. This CDR3 reads CASSVSGGEQYF. CDR3 DNA: TGTGCCAGCAGCGTATCAGGGGGGGAGCAGTACTTC.

This clonotype has a single count. The chain uses TRBV5-4 and TRBJ1-1; the match to TRBD1 covers 9 bases. Germline CDR1 reads SGHNT; CDR2 reads YYREEE (reference sequence). This CDR3 spans 16 amino acids. V was clipped by 4 bases and J by 0 bases; unmatched bases: 7. CDR3 residues: CASSRQGGHMNTEAFF. The CDR3 DNA sequence: TGTGCCAGCAGCCGACAGGGGGGGCACATGAACACTGAAGCTTTCTTT.

V gene TRBV11-2 combines with J gene TRBJ2-5, with D possibly matching TRBD2 (6 bases). The germline V gene encodes CDR1 SGHAT and CDR2 FQNNGV. V was trimmed by 5 bases and J by 4 bases, leaving 14 bases between them. This CDR3 is 14 amino acids long. The CDR3 loop is CASSPTVGGETQYF. The CDR3 coding sequence is TGTGCCAGCAGCCCCACGGTGGGGGGAGAGACCCAGTACTTC.

The table lists this clonotype with a count of one. This chain joins TRBV10-3 and TRBJ2-5; D remains ambiguous. CDR1 is ENHRY, CDR2 SYGVKD, per germline. V was cut by 4 bases and J by 5 bases, with 8 bases left in between. The CDR3 is 12 residues long. For the CDR3, the DNA is TGTGCCATCAGTGCAATGAGCGAGACCCAGTACTTC. Its protein is CAISAMSETQYF.

This clonotype turned up a few times. The V gene is TRBV7-2, the J gene TRBJ2-1, with a tentative D call TRBD1 (6 bases). V lost 1 base to trimming and J lost 9 bases, with 10 bases between them. This CDR3 region has 13 residues. Germline values: CDR1 SGHTA, CDR2 FQGNSA. The CDR3 loop reads CASSLGGRIEQFF. The CDR3 region has the DNA TGTGCCAGCAGCTTAGGGGGGCGCATTGAGCAGTTCTTC.

This sequence joins TRBV9 and TRBJ1-1; no clear D gene. CDR3 length: 13 amino acids. Trimming removed 0 bases at V and 4 bases at J, with 7 bases between. CDR1 is SGDLS, CDR2 YYNGEE, per germline. CDR3 loop: CASSVEGRTEAFF. The DNA for the CDR3 is TGTGCCAGCAGCGTAGAGGGTCGCACTGAAGCTTTCTTT.

The chain has TRBV9 and TRBJ1-2; D gene ambiguous. The CDR3 is made up of 14 amino acids. V lost 5 bases, J lost 3 bases, and 14 bases lay in between. The germline CDR1 and CDR2 sequences are SGDLS and YYNGEE. The CDR3 bases are TGTGCCAGCAGTCCCGGAAGACTAGACTATGGCTACACCTTC. Amino acid sequence: CASSPGRLDYGYTF.

This clonotype appeared once. The chain links TRBV5-1 to TRBJ2-1, with a weak D call TRBD1 (6 bases). In germline, CDR1 is SGHRS, CDR2 YFSETQ. This CDR3 is 14 amino acids long. V was pared by 6 bases and J by 3 bases, with 13 bases between. The CDR3 region is CASMNRALYNEQFF. For the CDR3, the DNA is TGCGCCAGCATGAACAGGGCCCTCTACAATGAGCAGTTCTTC.